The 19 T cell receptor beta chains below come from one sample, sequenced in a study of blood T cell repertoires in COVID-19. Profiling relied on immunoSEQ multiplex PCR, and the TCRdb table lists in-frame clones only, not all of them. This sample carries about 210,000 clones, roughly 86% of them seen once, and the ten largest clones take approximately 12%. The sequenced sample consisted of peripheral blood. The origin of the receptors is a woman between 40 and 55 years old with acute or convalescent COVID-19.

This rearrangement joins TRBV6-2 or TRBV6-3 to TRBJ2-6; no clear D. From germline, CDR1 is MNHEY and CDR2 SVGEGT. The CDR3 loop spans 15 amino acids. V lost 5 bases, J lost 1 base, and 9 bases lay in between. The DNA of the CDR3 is TGTGCCAGCAGTCCGCTTGCGTCTGGGGCCAACGTCCTGACTTTC. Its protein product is CASSPLASGANVLTF.

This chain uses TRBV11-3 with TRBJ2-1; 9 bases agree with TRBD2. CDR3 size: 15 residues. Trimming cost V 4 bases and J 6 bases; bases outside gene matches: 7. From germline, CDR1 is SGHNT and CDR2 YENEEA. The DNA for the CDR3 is TGTGCCAGCAGCTCGGGACTAGCTTTTTTCAATGAGCAGTTCTTC. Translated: CASSSGLAFFNEQFF.

CDR3 loop: CATSDPSSSGTQYF. CDR3 in DNA: TGTGCCACCAGTGATCCTTCTTCCTCGGGGACCCAGTACTTC. The V call is TRBV24-1, the J call TRBJ2-5; D remains unclear. Per germline, CDR1 KGHDR and CDR2 SFDVKD. CDR3 length: 14 residues. V gave up 3 bases and J gave up 7 bases, with 14 bases separating them.

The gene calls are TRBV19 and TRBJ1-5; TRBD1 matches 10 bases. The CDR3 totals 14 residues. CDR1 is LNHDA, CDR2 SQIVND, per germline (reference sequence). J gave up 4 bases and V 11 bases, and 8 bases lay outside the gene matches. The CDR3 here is CAGSTGGYNQPQHF. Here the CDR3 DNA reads TGTGCCGGCTCGACAGGGGGCTATAATCAGCCCCAGCATTTT.

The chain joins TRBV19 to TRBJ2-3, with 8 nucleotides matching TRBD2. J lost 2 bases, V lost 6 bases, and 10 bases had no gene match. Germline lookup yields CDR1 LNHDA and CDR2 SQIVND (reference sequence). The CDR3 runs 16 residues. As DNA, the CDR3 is TGTGCCAGTAGACCCTCCGGCGGGGGGATCACAGATACGCAGTATTTT. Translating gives CASRPSGGGITDTQYF.

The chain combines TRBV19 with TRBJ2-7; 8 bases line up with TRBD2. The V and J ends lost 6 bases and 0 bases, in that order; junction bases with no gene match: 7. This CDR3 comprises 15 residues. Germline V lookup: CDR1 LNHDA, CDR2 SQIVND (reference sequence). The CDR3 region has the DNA TGTGCCAGTAGAACCGGACTAGCAAGCTCCTACGAGCAGTACTTC. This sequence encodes CASRTGLASSYEQYF.

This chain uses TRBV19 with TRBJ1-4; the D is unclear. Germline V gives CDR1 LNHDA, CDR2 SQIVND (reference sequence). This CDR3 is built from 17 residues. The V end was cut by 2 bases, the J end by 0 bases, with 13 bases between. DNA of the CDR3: TGTGCCAGTAGTATAAGGCGGCAGCTTGCAACTAATGAAAAACTGTTTTTT. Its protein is CASSIRRQLATNEKLFF.

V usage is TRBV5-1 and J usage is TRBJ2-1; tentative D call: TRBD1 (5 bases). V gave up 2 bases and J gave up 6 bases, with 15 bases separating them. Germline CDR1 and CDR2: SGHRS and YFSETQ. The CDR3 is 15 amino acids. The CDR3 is CASSLQVLGTNEQFF. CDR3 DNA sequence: TGCGCCAGCAGCTTACAGGTCCTTGGAACCAATGAGCAGTTCTTC.

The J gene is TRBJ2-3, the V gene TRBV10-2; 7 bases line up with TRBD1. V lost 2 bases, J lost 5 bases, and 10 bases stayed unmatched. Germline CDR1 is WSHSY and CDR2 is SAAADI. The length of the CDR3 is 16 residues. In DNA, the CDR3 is TGCGCCAGCAGTGAGCCCCGGACAGGTATCGGAGATACGCAGTATTTT. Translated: CASSEPRTGIGDTQYF.

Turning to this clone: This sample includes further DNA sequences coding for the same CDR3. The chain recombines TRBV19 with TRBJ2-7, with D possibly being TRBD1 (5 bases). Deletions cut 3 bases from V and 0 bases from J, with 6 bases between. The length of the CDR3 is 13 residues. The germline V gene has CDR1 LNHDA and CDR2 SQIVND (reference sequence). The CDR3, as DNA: TGTGCCAGTAGTATTGACAGCTCCTACGAGCAGTACTTC. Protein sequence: CASSIDSSYEQYF. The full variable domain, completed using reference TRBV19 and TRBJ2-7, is DGGITQSPKYLFRKEGQNVTLSCEQNLNHDAMYWYRQDPGQGLRLIYYSQIVNDFQKGDIAEGYSVSREKKESFPLTVTSAQKNPTAFYLCASSIDSSYEQYFGPGTRLTVT.

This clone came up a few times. The CDR3 DNA sequence: TGTGCCAGCACCAGAAGGGGGGAGGGCCGTGTTGAGCAGTTCTTC. This sequence encodes CASTRRGEGRVEQFF. The V gene is TRBV27, the J gene TRBJ2-1; possible D gene TRBD2, 7 bases. CDR1 and CDR2 from the germline V gene are MNHEY and SMNVEV (reference sequence). The germline V and J ends were trimmed by 7 bases and 9 bases, with 22 bases remaining between them. There are 15 residues in the CDR3.

CDR3 coding DNA: TGTGCCGGAGCCAGACTAACGGGAGAATTTGCCGGGGAGCTGTTTTTT. It yields the protein CAGARLTGEFAGELFF. The rearrangement uses TRBV27 and TRBJ2-2, with D possibly being TRBD2 (6 bases). Germline V gene data show CDR1 as MNHEY and CDR2 as SMNVEV (reference sequence). V was cut by 11 bases and J by 6 bases, with 25 bases left in between. The CDR3 has 16 residues.

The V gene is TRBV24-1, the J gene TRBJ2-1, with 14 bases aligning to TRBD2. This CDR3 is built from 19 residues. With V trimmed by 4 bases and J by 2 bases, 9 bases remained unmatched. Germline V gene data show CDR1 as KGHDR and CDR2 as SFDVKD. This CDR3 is CATSDPTSGRESPYNEQFF. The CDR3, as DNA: TGTGCCACCAGTGACCCGACTAGCGGGAGGGAAAGTCCCTACAATGAGCAGTTCTTC.

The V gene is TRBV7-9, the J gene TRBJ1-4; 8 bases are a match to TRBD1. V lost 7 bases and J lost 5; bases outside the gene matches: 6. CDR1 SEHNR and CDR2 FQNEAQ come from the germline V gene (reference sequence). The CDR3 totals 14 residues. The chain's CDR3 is CASTRGTGNEKLFF. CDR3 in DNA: TGTGCCAGCACCAGGGGGACAGGAAATGAAAAACTGTTTTTT.

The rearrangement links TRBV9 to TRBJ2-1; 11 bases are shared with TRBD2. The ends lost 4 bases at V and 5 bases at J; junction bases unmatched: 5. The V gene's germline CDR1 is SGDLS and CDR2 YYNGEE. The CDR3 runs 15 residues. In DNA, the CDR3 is TGTGCCAGCAGCATCCGACTAGCGGGGCACAATGAGCAGTTCTTC. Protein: CASSIRLAGHNEQFF.

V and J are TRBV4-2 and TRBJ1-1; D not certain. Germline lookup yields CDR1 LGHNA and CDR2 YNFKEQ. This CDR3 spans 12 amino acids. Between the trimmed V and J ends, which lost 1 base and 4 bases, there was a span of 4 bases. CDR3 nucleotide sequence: TGTGCCAGCAGCCAAGCATTCACTGAAGCTTTCTTT. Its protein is CASSQAFTEAFF.

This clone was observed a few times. The CDR3 is CASSVDPPTGMNTEAFF. CDR3 coding DNA: TGTGCCAGCAGCGTAGACCCGCCCACAGGAATGAACACTGAAGCTTTCTTT. This chain joins TRBV9 and TRBJ1-1; tentatively, D is TRBD1 (5 bases). The germline V gene has CDR1 SGDLS and CDR2 YYNGEE. Trimming removed 0 bases at V and 0 bases at J, with 15 bases between. The CDR3 extends over 17 amino acids.

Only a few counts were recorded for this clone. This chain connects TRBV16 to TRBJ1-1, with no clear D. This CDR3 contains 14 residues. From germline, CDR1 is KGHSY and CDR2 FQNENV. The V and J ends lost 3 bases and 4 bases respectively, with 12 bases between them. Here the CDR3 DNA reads TGTGCCAGCAGCCAGGTTTCCGTCGGCACTGAAGCTTTCTTT. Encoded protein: CASSQVSVGTEAFF.

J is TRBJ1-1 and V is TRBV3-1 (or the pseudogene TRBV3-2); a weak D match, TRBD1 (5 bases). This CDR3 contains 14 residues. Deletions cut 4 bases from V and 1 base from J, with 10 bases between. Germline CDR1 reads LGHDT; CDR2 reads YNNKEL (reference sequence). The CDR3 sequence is CASSLRQKNTEAFF. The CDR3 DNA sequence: TGTGCCAGCAGCCTTCGACAGAAGAACACTGAAGCTTTCTTT.